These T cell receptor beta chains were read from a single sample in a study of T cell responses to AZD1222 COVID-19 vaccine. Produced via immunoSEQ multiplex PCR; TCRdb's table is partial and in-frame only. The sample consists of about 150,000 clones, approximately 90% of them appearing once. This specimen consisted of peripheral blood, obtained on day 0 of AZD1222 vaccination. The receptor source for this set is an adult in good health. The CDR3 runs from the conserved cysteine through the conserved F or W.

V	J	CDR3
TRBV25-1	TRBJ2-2	CASSEYAPGDTGELFF
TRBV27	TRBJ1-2	CASSLQGGGYTF
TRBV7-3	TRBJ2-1	CASSPSGGAYNEQFF
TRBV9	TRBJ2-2	CASSSGGRPNTGELFF
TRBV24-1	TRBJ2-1	CATSDSAVVAGSSYNEQFF
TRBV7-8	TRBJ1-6	CASSPWAGDSTSPLHF
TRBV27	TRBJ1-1	CASSLGSNTEAFF
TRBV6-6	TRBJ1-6	CASSKAQGRNNSPLHF
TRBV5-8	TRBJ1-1	CASSVTERAFF
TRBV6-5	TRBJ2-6	CASSLGPGANVLTF
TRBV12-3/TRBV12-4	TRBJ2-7	CASSLTPYEQYF
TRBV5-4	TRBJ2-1	CASGRQGAYNEQFF
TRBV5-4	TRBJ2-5	CASSSAVQGRETQYF
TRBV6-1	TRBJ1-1	CALIGEGWTEAFF
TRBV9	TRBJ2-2	CASSDAGTLGGELFF
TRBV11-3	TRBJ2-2	CASSLGGEAGELFF
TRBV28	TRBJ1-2	CASKSGVDGYTF
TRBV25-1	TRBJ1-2	CATNRGSGYTF
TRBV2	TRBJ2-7	CASTRDRASYEQYF
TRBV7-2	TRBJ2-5	CASSPHYNQETQYF
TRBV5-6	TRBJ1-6	CASSFLGRGLYGSPLHF
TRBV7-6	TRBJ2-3	CASSPGLAGSSDDTQYF
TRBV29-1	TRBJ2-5	CSVEGQGARGNSETQYF
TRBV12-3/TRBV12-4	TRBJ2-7	CASSLGQVYEQYF
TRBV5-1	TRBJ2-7	CASSLGQVAANEQYF
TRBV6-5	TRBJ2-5	CASNLGQGFVETQYF
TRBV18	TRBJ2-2	CASSTGTGNTGELFF
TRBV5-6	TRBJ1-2	CASTLGEAGGYTF
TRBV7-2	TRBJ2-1	CASIQPPGGLLNEQFF
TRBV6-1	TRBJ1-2	CASSDQHVAGLYGYTF
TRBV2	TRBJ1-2	CARAGTGVDGYTF
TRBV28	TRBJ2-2	CASFYTGANTGELFF
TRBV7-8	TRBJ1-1	CASSFIPGTGGLSAEAFF
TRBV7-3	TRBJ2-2	CASSLVTGGGTGELFF
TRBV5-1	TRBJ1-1	CASSLTGTGNTEAFF
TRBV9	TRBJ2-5	CASSVGQLQFQETQYF
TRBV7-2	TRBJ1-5	CASSSLSWVANQPQHF
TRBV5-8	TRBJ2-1	CASSLGQNSYNEQFF
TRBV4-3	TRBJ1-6	CASSQDLQYNSPLHF
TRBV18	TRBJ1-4	CASSPLLGDGEKLFF
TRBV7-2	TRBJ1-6	CASSHRAALNSPLHF
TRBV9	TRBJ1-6	CASSVEGVKSPLHF
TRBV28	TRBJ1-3	CASNSPDGASGNTIYF
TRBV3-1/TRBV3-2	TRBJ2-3	CASSQALTSGGRGTDTQYF
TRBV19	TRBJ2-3	CASSARLAVVTDTQYF
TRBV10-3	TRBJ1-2	CAISESGGVYGYTF
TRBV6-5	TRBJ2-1	CASRKQGAREQFF
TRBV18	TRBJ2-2	CASSLTGTGELFF
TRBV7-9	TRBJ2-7	CASSSPPQRGGLRQYF
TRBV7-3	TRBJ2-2	CASSPHRGTGELFF
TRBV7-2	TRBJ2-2	CASSSDPLLTGELFF
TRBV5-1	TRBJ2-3	CASSLDGGTDTQYF